The 15 T cell receptor beta chains below all came from one sample that was sequenced in a study of shared clonotypes between healthy human individuals (TCRdb year 2020). Library preparation was by the immunoSEQ multiplex PCR assay. The immuneACCESS repertoire file appears here via TCRdb, limited to in-frame rearrangements. These files lack a portion of the clones; in checked studies, under half of the deficit traces to unresolved V genes, and the cause of the others is not known. In all, the sample holds about 670,000 clones, and about three quarters of those were seen once. The top ten clones comprise roughly 1.8% of the sample. Sequencing was done on a sample of memory CD4+ T cells sorted from blood. The label giving this sample's cell subset or site can be read as: CD45RA-negative fraction. Receptors were obtained from a woman aged 25 to 39 in good health.

The J gene is TRBJ2-2, the V gene TRBV6-5; maybe TRBD2 (6 bases). CDR1 is MNHEY and CDR2 is SVGAGI in the germline V gene. The CDR3 loop spans 14 amino acids. Trimming took 6 bases from V and 7 from J, leaving 15 bases between them. CDR3 in DNA: TGTGCCAGCAGGCTGGGACTTGCTAGCGGGGAGCTGTTTTTT. Amino acid sequence: CASRLGLASGELFF.

The rearrangement joins TRBV5-1 to TRBJ2-2; maybe TRBD2 (6 bases). CDR3 size: 15 residues. The germline V gene has CDR1 SGHRS and CDR2 YFSETQ. V was pared by 0 bases and J by 8 bases, with 14 bases between. CDR3 in amino acids: CASSLAGGTSGELFF. The CDR3 bases are TGCGCCAGCAGCTTGGCCGGGGGAACGTCAGGGGAGCTGTTTTTT.

DNA for the CDR3: TGTGCCAGCAGCCCCCACGGTTACGAGCAGTACTTC. Translation: CASSPHGYEQYF. This chain connects TRBV28 to TRBJ2-7; D remains ambiguous. Germline values: CDR1 MDHEN, CDR2 SYDVKM. V was pared by 6 bases and J by 4 bases, with 10 bases between. The CDR3 is 12 amino acids.

CDR3 amino acids: CASSPSGSVSSYEQYF. DNA of the CDR3: TGTGCCAGCAGTCCTAGCGGGAGTGTTAGTTCCTACGAGCAGTACTTC. This chain connects TRBV25-1 to TRBJ2-7; TRBD2 aligns across 10 bases. The CDR3 runs 16 residues. After removal of 5 bases from V and 1 base from J, the junction contained 8 bases not matched to a gene. Germline V CDR1 and CDR2: MGHDK, SYGVNS.

The chain has TRBV29-1 and TRBJ1-2, with 9 bases identical to TRBD1. J was trimmed by 4 bases and V by 7 bases; bases with no gene match: 10. Germline V gives CDR1 SQVTM, CDR2 ANQGSEA. This CDR3 region has 14 residues. The CDR3 DNA sequence: TGCAGCGCGGGAGGACAGGGGATAGCCTATGGCTACACCTTC. Translated: CSAGGQGIAYGYTF.

This rearrangement joins TRBV5-1 to TRBJ2-1; 11 positions agree with TRBD2. V trimming: 2 bases; J trimming: 9 bases; junction bases outside the gene matches: 4. From germline, CDR1 is SGHRS and CDR2 YFSETQ. This CDR3 is built from 14 residues. The CDR3 loop is CASSLLAGAGEQFF. CDR3 nucleotides: TGCGCCAGCAGCTTACTAGCGGGAGCGGGTGAGCAGTTCTTC. The full variable domain, its missing parts supplied by reference TRBV5-1 and TRBJ2-1, is KAGVTQTPRYLIKTRGQQVTLSCSPISGHRSVSWYQQTPGQGLQFLFEYFSETQRNKGNFPGRFSGRQFSNSRSEMNVSTLELGDSALYLCASSLLAGAGEQFFGPGTRLTVL.

This clone was seen only a few times. The V gene is TRBV4-1, the J gene TRBJ2-7; possible D gene TRBD2, 5 bases. Germline-derived CDR1 and CDR2 are MGHRA and YSYEKL. V lost 3 bases and J 5 bases, leaving 17 bases between the germline ends. This CDR3 comprises 15 residues. The CDR3 spells CASSQGTERVHEQYF. The CDR3 nucleotides read TGCGCCAGCAGCCAGGGTACGGAGAGGGTCCACGAGCAGTACTTC.

This chain joins TRBV2 and TRBJ2-5, with 9 bases identical to TRBD1. The J call is uncertain, as TRBJ2-7 better fits the DNA end. The CDR3 sequence is 14 residues long. The germline V gene has CDR1 SNHLY and CDR2 FYNNEI. CDR3 region: CASSIRTGEFEQYF. In DNA form, the CDR3 reads TGTGCCAGCAGCATAAGGACAGGGGAATTCGAGCAGTACTTC.

This clone was picked up one time. J is TRBJ2-3 and V is TRBV19; D is perhaps TRBD2 (6 bases). The CDR3 spans 15 residues. The germline gives CDR1 LNHDA, CDR2 SQIVND (reference sequence). The V gene lost 5 bases and the J gene lost 2 bases, with 14 bases spanning the gap. CDR3 in amino acids: CASSVRAGVTDTQYF. In nucleotides, the CDR3 is TGTGCCAGTAGTGTCAGAGCGGGTGTCACAGATACGCAGTATTTT.

The chain carries TRBV27 and TRBJ2-1; 13 bases fit TRBD2. The CDR3 is 20 amino acids. Germline V gene data show CDR1 as MNHEY and CDR2 as SMNVEV (reference sequence). Trimming took 5 bases from V and 4 from J; bases not matched to a gene: 17. This chain's CDR3 is CASSLKAGLAGAGGYNEQFF. CDR3 bases: TGTGCCAGCAGTCTGAAGGCTGGACTAGCGGGAGCCGGGGGATACAATGAGCAGTTCTTC.

This clone was observed once. V usage is TRBV5-6 and J usage is TRBJ2-7; D is possibly TRBD1 or TRBD2 (5 bases each). This CDR3 spans 14 amino acids. V shed 0 bases and J shed 5 bases, with 12 bases lying between them. CDR1 is SGHDT and CDR2 is YYEEEE in the germline V gene. The CDR3 is CASSLGPRGDEQYF. CDR3 bases: TGTGCCAGCAGCTTGGGGCCTAGGGGAGACGAGCAGTACTTC.

As concerns this clone: One end of the junction varies from germline; a read error may be responsible. Different DNA sequences within this sample yield the same CDR3. V and J are TRBV2 and TRBJ2-7; TRBD1 or TRBD2 may be the D gene (5 bases each). Germline loops: CDR1 SNHLY, CDR2 FYNNEI. This CDR3 spans 12 amino acids. The CDR3 reads CASIRGEYEQYF. CDR3 DNA sequence: TGTGCCAGCATCCGGGGCGAGTACGAGCAATACTTC.

The chain carries TRBV7-9 and TRBJ2-7; 8 bases match TRBD1. This CDR3 has 13 residues. Trimming took 3 bases from V and 6 from J; bases not matched to a gene: 4. In germline, CDR1 is SEHNR, CDR2 FQNEAQ (reference sequence). The CDR3 protein is CASSFGQGSEQYF. CDR3 DNA: TGTGCCAGCAGCTTCGGACAGGGCAGCGAGCAGTACTTC.

The genes are TRBV18 and TRBJ1-1; D uncertain. CDR1 is KGHSH, CDR2 LQKENI, per germline. This CDR3 is 13 amino acids long. V lost 3 bases, J lost 2 bases, and 7 bases lay in between. CDR3 sequence: CASSPMGNTEAFF. CDR3 nucleotide sequence: TGTGCCAGCTCACCTATGGGAAACACTGAAGCTTTCTTT.

The J gene is TRBJ1-1, the V gene TRBV7-2; 7 nucleotides match TRBD1. The germline V gene has CDR1 SGHTA and CDR2 FQGNSA. V was clipped by 1 base and J by 1 base; unmatched bases: 12. This CDR3 has 18 residues. In DNA form, the CDR3 reads TGTGCCAGCAGCTTAGATTTGGTAAGGGGACAGACGAACACTGAAGCTTTCTTT. Translation gives CASSLDLVRGQTNTEAFF.